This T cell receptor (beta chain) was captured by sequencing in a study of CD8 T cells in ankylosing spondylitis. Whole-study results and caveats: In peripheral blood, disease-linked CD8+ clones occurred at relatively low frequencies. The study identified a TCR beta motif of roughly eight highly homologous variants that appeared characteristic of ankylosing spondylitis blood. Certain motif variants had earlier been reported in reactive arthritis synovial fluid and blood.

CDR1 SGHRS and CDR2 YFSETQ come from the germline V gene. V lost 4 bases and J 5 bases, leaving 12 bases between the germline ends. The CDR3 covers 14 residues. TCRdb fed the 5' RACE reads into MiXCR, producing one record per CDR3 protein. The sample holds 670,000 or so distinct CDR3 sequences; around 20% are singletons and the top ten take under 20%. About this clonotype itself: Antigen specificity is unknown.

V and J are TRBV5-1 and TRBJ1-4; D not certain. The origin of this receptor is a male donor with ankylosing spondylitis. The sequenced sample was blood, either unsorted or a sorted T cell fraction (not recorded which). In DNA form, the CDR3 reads TGCGCCAGCAGCCCCACAGAAAGGAATGAAAAACTGTTTTTT. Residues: CASSPTERNEKLFF. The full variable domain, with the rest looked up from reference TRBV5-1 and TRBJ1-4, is KAGVTQTPRYLIKTRGQQVTLSCSPISGHRSVSWYQQTPGQGLQFLFEYFSETQRNKGNFPGRFSGRQFSNSRSEMNVSTLELGDSALYLCASSPTERNEKLFFGSGTQLSVL.